Included here is one T cell receptor beta chain sequence, with context. Its antigen is still unknown. The data stem from a study of identical twins. Findings and caveats of the study: Monozygotic twins shared more out-of-frame TCR alpha than recombination models predicted. Carriage of fewer insertions was seen in abundant cord blood beta clonotypes, whereas memory repertoires showed none.

MiXCR, run by TCRdb on the 5' RACE reads, gives a single entry per CDR3 protein. This sample carries around 680,000 distinct CDR3 sequences, less than 10% of them seen once, and the ten largest clones take around 0.95%. The CDR3 has 16 amino acids. Germline V gene sequence: CDR1 SGHTA, CDR2 FQGTGA. Trimming took 3 bases from V and 2 from J, leaving 15 bases between them. These data were likewise used in another study, on yellow fever vaccine responses in identical twins. That source notes: Reportedly, twins showed a vaccine T cell response that looked partly convergent and partly personalized.

The rearrangement uses TRBV7-3 and TRBJ2-3, with D maybe TRBD1 (5 bases). The clonotype comes from a woman aged 18-29 years in good health. Input material: PBMCs. The CDR3 is CASSFMTARNTDTQYF. In DNA form, the CDR3 reads TGTGCCAGCAGCTTCATGACAGCCCGTAACACAGATACGCAGTATTTT.